This T cell receptor beta chain was captured in a study of cytomegalovirus exposure and HLA in healthy donors. Study at large: Among over 350 genotyped donors, around 80% fell in the Caucasian-associated ancestry cluster. Whole-study results and caveats: Altogether, 170 or so TCR beta chains were recorded as cytomegalovirus-associated.

This clone was seen a single time. Its cognate antigen is unknown. PCR primers comprised 60 Vbeta and 13 Jbeta primers. Data came from immunoSEQ multiplex PCR; TCRdb stores just in-frame clones and leaves some out. The sample gives 200,000 to 250,000 clones, 65% to 75% of which show up once; roughly 2% is in the top ten. This receptor was taken from a woman in her twenties or thirties in good health and CMV-seronegative. The sequencing input was PBMCs.

The CDR3 loop is CATSSTERDTGELFF. CDR3 nucleotides: TGTGCCACCAGCAGTACGGAGCGGGACACCGGGGAGCTGTTTTTT. The V and J genes are TRBV15 and TRBJ2-2; possibly TRBD2 for D (6 bases). The germline CDR1 and CDR2 sequences are LNHNV and YYDKDF (reference sequence). V was trimmed by 3 bases and J by 3 bases, leaving 11 bases between them. This CDR3 is built from 15 residues.